One T cell receptor (beta chain) is described in this entry. The antigen is not known. The data were taken from a study of OX40 agonist ivuxolimab in advanced cancers. The study, taken as a whole, reports: The study found among the lowest clonal expansion in partial responders at 0.1-3.0 mg/kg. Antigens targeted by the expanded peripheral T cells were not determined.

The germline CDR1 and CDR2 sequences are SQVTM and ANQGSEA. V lost 7 bases and J 7 bases, leaving 19 bases between the germline ends. This CDR3 is built from 13 residues. Patients were ineligible given autoimmune disease history or systemic immunosuppression. Profiled with immunoSEQ multiplex PCR; TCRdb holds only in-frame clones, not every one. The sample shows 60,000 to 85,000 clones, over 70% of them seen only once. Specimen: CD4+ or CD8+ T cells sorted from blood, collected in a trial of the OX40 agonist ivuxolimab. V and J are TRBV29-1 and TRBJ1-1; D is possibly TRBD1 (6 bases). The receptor was isolated from an adult with an advanced solid tumor such as melanoma, head and neck, liver or kidney cancer. CDR3 nucleotides: TGCAGCGGAGCAGGGGACTCGAACGGTGAAGCTTTCTTT. Translating gives CSGAGDSNGEAFF.